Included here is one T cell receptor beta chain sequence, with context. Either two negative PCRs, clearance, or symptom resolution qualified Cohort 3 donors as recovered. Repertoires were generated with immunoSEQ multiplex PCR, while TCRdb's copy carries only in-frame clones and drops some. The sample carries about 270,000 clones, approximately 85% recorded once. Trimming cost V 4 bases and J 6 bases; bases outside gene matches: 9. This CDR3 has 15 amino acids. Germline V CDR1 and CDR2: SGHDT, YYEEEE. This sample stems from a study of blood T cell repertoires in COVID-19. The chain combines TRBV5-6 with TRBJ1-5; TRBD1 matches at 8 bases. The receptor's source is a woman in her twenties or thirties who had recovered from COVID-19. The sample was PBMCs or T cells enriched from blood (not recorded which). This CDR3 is CASSVQTGAGQPQHF. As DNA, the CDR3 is TGTGCCAGCAGCGTCCAGACAGGGGCTGGTCAGCCCCAGCATTTT.